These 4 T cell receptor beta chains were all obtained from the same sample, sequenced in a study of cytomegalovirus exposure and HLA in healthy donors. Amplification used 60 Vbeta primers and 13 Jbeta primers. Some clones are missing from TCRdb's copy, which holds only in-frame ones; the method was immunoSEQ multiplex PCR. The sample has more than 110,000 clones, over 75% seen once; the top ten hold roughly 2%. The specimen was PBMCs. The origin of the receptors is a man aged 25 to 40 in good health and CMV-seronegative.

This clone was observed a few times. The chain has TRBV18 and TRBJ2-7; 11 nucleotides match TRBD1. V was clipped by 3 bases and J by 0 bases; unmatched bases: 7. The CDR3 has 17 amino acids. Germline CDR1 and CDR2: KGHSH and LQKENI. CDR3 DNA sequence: TGTGCCAGCTCACCCTTGGAGGGACAGGGGGACTCCTACGAGCAGTACTTC. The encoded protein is CASSPLEGQGDSYEQYF.

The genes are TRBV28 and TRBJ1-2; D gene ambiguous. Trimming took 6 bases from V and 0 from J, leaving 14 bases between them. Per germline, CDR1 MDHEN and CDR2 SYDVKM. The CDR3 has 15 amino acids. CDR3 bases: TGTGCCAGCAGCAAACCGACTGGAGCTAACTATGGCTACACCTTC. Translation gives CASSKPTGANYGYTF.

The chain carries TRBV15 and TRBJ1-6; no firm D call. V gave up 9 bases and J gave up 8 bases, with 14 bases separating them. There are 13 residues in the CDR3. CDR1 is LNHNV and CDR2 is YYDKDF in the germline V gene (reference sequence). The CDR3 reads CATTEGVYSPLHF. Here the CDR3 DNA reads TGTGCCACTACGGAGGGCGTTTATTCACCCCTCCACTTT.

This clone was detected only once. The CDR3 spells CASSSASGDAGANVLTF. The CDR3 DNA sequence: TGTGCCAGCAGCTCTGCTAGTGGAGATGCTGGGGCCAACGTCCTGACTTTC. The rearrangement uses TRBV4-2 and TRBJ2-6; D is ambiguous. The CDR3 is 17 residues long. V lost 5 bases, J lost 2 bases, and 16 bases lay in between. CDR1 is LGHNA and CDR2 is YNFKEQ in the germline V gene.